Below are 2 T cell receptor beta chains sequenced from a single sample in a study of blood T cell repertoires in COVID-19. Measured with immunoSEQ multiplex PCR; TCRdb has only the in-frame clones, and not every one. The sample consists of about 140,000 clones, more than 60% of them appearing once. The specimen was peripheral blood. The receptors originated from a woman between 45 and 60 years old with active or convalescent COVID-19.

This sequence joins TRBV9 and TRBJ2-2; 14 bases align to TRBD2. The CDR3 totals 17 residues. Germline V gene sequence: CDR1 SGDLS, CDR2 YYNGEE. Losses at the gene ends were 5 bases for V and 2 bases for J; bases not matched to a gene: 5. The CDR3, as DNA: TGTGCCAGCAGTGGGACTAGCGGGAGAAGCAACACCGGGGAGCTGTTTTTT. Protein: CASSGTSGRSNTGELFF.

The chain couples TRBV7-9 to TRBJ1-1; 8 positions match TRBD1. The CDR3 is 14 residues long. CDR1 and CDR2 (germline): SEHNR, FQNEAQ (reference sequence). Trimming removed 5 bases from V and 6 bases from J; junction bases left unmatched: 8. This chain's CDR3 is CASSRDRGKAEAFF. CDR3 coding DNA: TGTGCCAGCAGCCGCGACAGGGGCAAGGCTGAAGCTTTCTTT.